This T cell receptor (beta chain) was found in a study of T-cell memory formation after mild COVID-19 (dated by TCRdb to about 2021). Turning to the overall study: TCR sequence clusters from the two donors were largely donor specific. The cohort was made up of two young adult volunteers, one female and one male, who were previously healthy. In two donors, T-cell clones that expanded and contracted after mild COVID-19 were followed by sequencing TCRalpha and TCRbeta repertoires longitudinally.

Reading the germline V gene (reference sequence) gives CDR1 LNHNV and CDR2 YYDKDF. Including cysteine and phenylalanine, the CDR3 has 15 amino acids. Of all the DNA, just the CDR3 is kept, 45 bases in frame from base 1. The junction shows trimming of 0 bases on V and 3 bases on J, plus 12 bases between the germline ends. Sequencing relied on an Illumina NovaSeq 6000. TCRalpha and TCRbeta cDNA libraries were built by 5'RACE with constant-segment primers, adding sample barcodes and unique molecular identifiers. Trizol reagent was used to extract RNA from every sample. Libraries were amplified in two PCR steps, with a second sample barcode and Illumina TruSeq adapters added in the second step. Libraries were sequenced on an Illumina NovaSeq with 2 x 150 bp paired-end reads. On the authors' methods: Reads were demultiplexed and collapsed into UMI-guided consensus sequences with migec v1.2.7. Using mixcr v2.1.11, UMI consensuses were aligned to TRA and TRB V and J templates and then assembled into clonotypes. A clonotype was counted as expanded or contracted only if both edgeR and NoisET called the change significant, with noise models trained on biological replicates. For edgeR calls, the thresholds were a false discovery rate-adjusted p below 0.01 and a log2 fold-change of 1. As an exploratory analysis of dynamics, PCA with hierarchical clustering was applied to max-normalized trajectories of the 1000 most abundant clonotypes. The CD4 or CD8 phenotype of responding clones was assigned using the separately sequenced CD4+ and CD8+ repertoires. TCRdb trimmed public reads at Q25 via fastp, called clones via MiXCR and kept in-frame beta chains. A single entry per CDR3 protein holds the most common genes and DNA from its merged rows. The authors' filters were not applied to this entry. The sample table contains about 350,000 distinct CDR3 sequences; only one count was recorded for around 15% of them. The ten largest make up 22% of the sample.

Ficoll-Paque density gradient centrifugation was the method used to isolate PBMCs. About this clonotype itself: Its antigen is still unknown. Per-nucleotide qualities are absent, and no much larger clonotype sits a single base away.

Study-wide conclusions, independent of this receptor: From day 15 to 85, contracting clones showed balanced CD4/CD8 phenotypes, whereas a second wave of clones that expanded from day 15 to 37 leaned towards CD4+. Some responding clones were found in pre-infection memory, which suggests that pre-existing cross-reactive memory T cells took part in the SARS-CoV-2 response. Contracting CD4+ clones were located mainly in the CM and EM memory subsets, whereas CD8+ clones were found to be enriched in EMRA. Whether the second-wave clones peaking on day 37 were SARS-CoV-2 specific was not confirmed. The study included only a couple of mild cases, and larger cohorts that include severe cases with pre-infection samples were judged to be necessary.

The clonotype comes from a man aged 18 to 30 who had mild COVID-19 (a few samples of this study predate the infection). The sample titles of this study are shuffled in the database, so cell type and time point are left out; the donor was told from shared clones. The chain is made from TRBV15 and TRBJ2-7; the D gene is not confidently resolved. Sample: PBMCs or a T cell subset sorted from them (not recorded which). The sequenced DNA: TGTGCCACCAGCAGAGATGTTGGGAAGGACTACGAGCAGTACTTC. It specifies CATSRDVGKDYEQYF.